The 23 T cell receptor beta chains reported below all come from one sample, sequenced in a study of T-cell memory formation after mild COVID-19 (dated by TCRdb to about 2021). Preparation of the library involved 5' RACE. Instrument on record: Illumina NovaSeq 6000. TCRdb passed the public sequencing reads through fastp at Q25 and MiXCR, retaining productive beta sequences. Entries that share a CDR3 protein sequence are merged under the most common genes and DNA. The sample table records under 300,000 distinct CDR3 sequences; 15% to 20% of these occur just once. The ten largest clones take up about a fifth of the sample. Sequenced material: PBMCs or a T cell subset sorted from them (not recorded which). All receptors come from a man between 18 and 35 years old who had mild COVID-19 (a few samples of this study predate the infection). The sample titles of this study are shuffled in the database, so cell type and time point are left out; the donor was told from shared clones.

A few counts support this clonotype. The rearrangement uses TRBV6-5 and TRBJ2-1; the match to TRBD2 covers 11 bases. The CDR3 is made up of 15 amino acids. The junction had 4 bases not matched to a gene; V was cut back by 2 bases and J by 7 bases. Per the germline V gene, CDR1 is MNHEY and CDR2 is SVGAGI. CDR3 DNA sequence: TGTGCCAGCAGTTACCTAGCGGGGGGAGAAAATGAGCAGTTCTTC. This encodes CASSYLAGGENEQFF.

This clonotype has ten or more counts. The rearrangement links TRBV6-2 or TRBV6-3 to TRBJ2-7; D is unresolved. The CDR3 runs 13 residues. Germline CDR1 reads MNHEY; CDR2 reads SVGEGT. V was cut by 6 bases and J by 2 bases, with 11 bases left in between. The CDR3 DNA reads TGTGCCAGCAGCCTACGACCGGCCTACGAGCAGTACGTC. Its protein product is CASSLRPAYEQYV.

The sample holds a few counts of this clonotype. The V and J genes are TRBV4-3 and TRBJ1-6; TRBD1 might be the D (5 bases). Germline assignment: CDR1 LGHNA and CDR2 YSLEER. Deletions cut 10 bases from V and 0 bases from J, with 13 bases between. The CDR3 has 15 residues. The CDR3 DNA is TGCGCCACACGGCTCGGGGCCTCCTATAATTCACCCCTCCACTTT. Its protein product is CATRLGASYNSPLHF.

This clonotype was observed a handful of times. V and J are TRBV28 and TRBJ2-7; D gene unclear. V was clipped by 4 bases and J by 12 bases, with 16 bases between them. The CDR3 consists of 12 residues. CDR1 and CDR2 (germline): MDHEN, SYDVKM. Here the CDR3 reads CASSCRARSGYV. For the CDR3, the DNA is TGTGCCAGCAGTTGTCGGGCCCGGAGTGGGTACGTC.

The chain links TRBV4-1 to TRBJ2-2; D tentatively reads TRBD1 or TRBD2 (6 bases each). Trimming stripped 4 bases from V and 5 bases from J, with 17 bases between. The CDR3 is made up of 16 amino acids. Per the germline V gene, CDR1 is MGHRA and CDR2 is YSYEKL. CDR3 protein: CASSPVWGAFTGELFF. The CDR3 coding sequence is TGCGCCAGCAGCCCTGTTTGGGGGGCTTTTACCGGGGAGCTGTTTTTT.

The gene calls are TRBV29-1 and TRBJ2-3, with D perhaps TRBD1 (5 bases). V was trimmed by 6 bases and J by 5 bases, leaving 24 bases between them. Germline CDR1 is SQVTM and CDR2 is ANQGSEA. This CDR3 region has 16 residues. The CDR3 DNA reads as TGCAGCGTCCACAAAAGGGGTGGGGCAGAGCTAGATACGCAGTATTTT. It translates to CSVHKRGGAELDTQYF.

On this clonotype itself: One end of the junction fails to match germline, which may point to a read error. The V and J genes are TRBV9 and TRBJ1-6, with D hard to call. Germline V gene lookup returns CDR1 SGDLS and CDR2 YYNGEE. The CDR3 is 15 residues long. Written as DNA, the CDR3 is TGTGCCAGCAGCCAATCCCCTGGCGGGGATTCACCACTCCACTTT. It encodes CASSQSPGGDSPLHF.

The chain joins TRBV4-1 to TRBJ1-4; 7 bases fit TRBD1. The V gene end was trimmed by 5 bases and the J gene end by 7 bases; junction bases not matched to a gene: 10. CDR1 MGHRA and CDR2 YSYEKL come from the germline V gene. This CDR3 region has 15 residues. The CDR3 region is CASSGTRGVGEKLFF. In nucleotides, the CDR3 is TGCGCCAGCAGCGGCACCAGGGGGGTTGGTGAAAAACTGTTTTTT.

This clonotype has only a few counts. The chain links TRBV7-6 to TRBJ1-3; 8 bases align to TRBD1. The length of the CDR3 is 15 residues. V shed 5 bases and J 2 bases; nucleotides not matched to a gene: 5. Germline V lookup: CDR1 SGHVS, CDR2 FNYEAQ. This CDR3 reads CASSAETGAGNTIYF. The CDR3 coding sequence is TGTGCCAGCAGCGCAGAGACAGGGGCTGGAAACACCATATATTTT.

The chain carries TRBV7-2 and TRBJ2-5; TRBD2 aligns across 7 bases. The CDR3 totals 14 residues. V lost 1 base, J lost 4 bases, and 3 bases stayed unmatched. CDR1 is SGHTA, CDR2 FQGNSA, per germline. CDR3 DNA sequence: TGTGCCAGCAGCTTAGTCACGGGAGGAGAGACCCAGTACTTC. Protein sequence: CASSLVTGGETQYF.

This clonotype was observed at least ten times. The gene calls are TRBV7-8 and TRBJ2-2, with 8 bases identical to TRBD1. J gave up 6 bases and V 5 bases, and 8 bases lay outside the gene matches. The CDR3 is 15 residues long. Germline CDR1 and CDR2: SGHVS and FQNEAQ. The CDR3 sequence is CASSEQGASAGELFF. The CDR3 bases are TGTGCCAGCAGCGAGCAGGGGGCAAGCGCCGGGGAGCTGTTTTTT.

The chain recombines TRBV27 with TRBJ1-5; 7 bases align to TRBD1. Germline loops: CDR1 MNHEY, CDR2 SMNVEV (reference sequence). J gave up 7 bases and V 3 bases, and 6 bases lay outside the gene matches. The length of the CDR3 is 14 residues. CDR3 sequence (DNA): TGTGCCAGCAGTTTCAGACAGGGCGGACAGCCCCAGCATTTT. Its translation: CASSFRQGGQPQHF.

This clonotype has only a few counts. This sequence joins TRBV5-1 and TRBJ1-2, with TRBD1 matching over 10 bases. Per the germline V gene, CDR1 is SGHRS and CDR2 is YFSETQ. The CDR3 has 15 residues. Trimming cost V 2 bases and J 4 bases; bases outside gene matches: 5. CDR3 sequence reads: CASSLGQGDFYGYTF. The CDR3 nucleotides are TGCGCCAGCAGCTTAGGACAGGGGGACTTCTATGGCTACACCTTC.

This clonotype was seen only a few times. CDR3 in DNA: TGCGCCAGCAGCTATCGTCGAGGGGGAGAGACCCAGTACTTC. The encoded protein is CASSYRRGGETQYF. The chain combines TRBV5-1 with TRBJ2-5, with a weak D call TRBD1 (6 bases). Trimming left V 3 bases short and J 4 bases short, with 13 bases between. This CDR3 comprises 14 residues. Germline V gene sequence: CDR1 SGHRS, CDR2 YFSETQ.

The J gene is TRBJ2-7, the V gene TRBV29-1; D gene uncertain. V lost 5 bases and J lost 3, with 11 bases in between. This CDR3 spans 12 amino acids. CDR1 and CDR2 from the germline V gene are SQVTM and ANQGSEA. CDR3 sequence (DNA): TGCAGCGTTCCCGACGGACGCTACGAGCAGTACTTC. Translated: CSVPDGRYEQYF.

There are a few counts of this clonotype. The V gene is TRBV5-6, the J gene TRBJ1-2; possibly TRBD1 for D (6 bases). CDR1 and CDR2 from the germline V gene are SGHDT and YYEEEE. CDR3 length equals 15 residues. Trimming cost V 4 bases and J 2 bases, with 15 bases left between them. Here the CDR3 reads CASSVGGSVNYGYTF. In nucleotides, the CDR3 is TGTGCCAGCAGCGTAGGGGGGAGTGTCAACTATGGCTACACCTTC.

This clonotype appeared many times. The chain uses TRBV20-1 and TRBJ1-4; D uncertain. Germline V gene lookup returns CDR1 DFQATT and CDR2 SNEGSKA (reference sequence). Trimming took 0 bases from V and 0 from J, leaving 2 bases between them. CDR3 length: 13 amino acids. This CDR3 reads CSARDATNEKLFF. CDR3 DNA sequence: TGCAGTGCTAGAGATGCAACTAATGAAAAACTGTTTTTT.

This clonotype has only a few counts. CDR3 bases: TGCAGTGCTAGAGATGCCAGGGTGACCCAGTACTTC. The encoded protein is CSARDARVTQYF. The rearrangement uses TRBV20-1 and TRBJ2-5; TRBD1 is a possible D gene (5 bases). Germline lookup yields CDR1 DFQATT and CDR2 SNEGSKA (reference sequence). The CDR3 is 12 amino acids. V gave up 0 bases and J gave up 7 bases, with 9 bases separating them.

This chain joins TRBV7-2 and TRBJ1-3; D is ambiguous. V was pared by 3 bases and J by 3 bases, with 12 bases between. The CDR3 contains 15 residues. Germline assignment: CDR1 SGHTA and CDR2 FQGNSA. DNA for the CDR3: TGTGCCAGCAGCTTCCCGGGATTGGGTGGAAACACCATATATTTT. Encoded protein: CASSFPGLGGNTIYF.

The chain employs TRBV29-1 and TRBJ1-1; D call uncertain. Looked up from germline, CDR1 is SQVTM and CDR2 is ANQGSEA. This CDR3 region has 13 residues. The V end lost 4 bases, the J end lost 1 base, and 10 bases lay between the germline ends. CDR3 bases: TGCAGCGTTGTTTGGTTTAGGAACACTGAAGCTTTCTTT. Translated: CSVVWFRNTEAFF.

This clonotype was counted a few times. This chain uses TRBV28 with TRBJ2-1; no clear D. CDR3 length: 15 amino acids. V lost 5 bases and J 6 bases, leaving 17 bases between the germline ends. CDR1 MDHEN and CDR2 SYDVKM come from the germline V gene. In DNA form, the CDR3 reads TGTGCCAGCAGTCCCCCTGGGCCCGTAAGCAATGAGCAGTTCTTC. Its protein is CASSPPGPVSNEQFF.

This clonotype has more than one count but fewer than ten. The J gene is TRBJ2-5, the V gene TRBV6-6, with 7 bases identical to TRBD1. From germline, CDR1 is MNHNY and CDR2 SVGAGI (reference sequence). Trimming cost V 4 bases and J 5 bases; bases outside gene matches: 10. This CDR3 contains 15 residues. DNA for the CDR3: TGTGCCAGCAGTTCGACCCCGACAGGGCTGGAGACCCAGTACTTC. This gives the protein CASSSTPTGLETQYF.

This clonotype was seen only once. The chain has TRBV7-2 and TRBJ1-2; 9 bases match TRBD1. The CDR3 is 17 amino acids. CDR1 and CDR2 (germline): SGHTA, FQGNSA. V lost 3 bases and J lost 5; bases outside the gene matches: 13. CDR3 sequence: CASSFWGQGSFQYGYTF. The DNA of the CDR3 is TGTGCCAGCAGCTTTTGGGGACAGGGTTCGTTTCAATATGGCTACACCTTC.